The 7 T cell receptor beta chains given below trace back to one sample, sequenced in a study of OX40 agonist ivuxolimab in advanced cancers. Receptor libraries were prepared by the immunoSEQ multiplex PCR assay. Imported from immuneACCESS, the table was reduced by TCRdb to in-frame sequences with V and J called. These copies leave out some clones; in studies compared against another copy, an unresolved V gene accounts for under half, and the cause of the remainder is not known. The sample table shows about 40,000 clones, and 70% to 90% are seen once. The ten largest clones represent roughly 2.5% of the sample. The sample in question was CD4+ or CD8+ T cells sorted from blood, obtained in a trial of the OX40 agonist ivuxolimab. Every receptor here comes from an adult with an advanced solid tumor such as melanoma, head and neck, liver or kidney cancer.

The V call is TRBV7-2, the J call TRBJ2-5; 11 nucleotides line up with TRBD1. CDR1 is SGHTA and CDR2 is FQGNSA in the germline V gene. The CDR3 runs 15 residues. V trimming: 5 bases; J trimming: 5 bases; junction bases outside the gene matches: 7. The CDR3 spells CASSPGTGGSETQYF. As DNA, the CDR3 is TGTGCCAGCAGCCCCGGGACAGGGGGATCTGAGACCCAGTACTTC.

The V and J genes are TRBV30 and TRBJ2-5, with 9 bases fitting TRBD1. The V and J ends lost 3 bases and 14 bases, in that order; junction bases with no gene match: 7. The CDR3 length is 11 residues. Germline loops: CDR1 GTSNPN, CDR2 SVGIG (reference sequence). The CDR3 is CAWSWEGQGYF. CDR3 bases: TGTGCCTGGAGCTGGGAGGGACAGGGATACTTC.

The V call is TRBV5-4, the J call TRBJ1-2, with D tentatively TRBD1 (6 bases). Trimming removed 4 bases at V and 7 bases at J, with 11 bases between. This CDR3 comprises 12 residues. The germline gives CDR1 SGHNT, CDR2 YYREEE (reference sequence). The CDR3 sequence is CASSEQGLGYTF. Written as DNA, the CDR3 is TGTGCCAGCAGCGAACAGGGTCTTGGCTACACCTTC.

This chain connects TRBV5-1 to TRBJ2-3, with D unclear. Germline CDR1 SGHRS, CDR2 YFSETQ. The CDR3 totals 13 residues. Trimming took 0 bases from V and 4 from J, leaving 6 bases between them. The CDR3 sequence is CASSLDQADTQYF. CDR3 DNA: TGCGCCAGCAGCTTGGACCAGGCAGATACGCAGTATTTT.

The chain combines TRBV25-1 with TRBJ2-4; TRBD1 agrees at 9 bases. V was clipped by 3 bases and J by 8 bases; unmatched bases: 8. The CDR3 totals 15 residues. The germline V gene encodes CDR1 MGHDK and CDR2 SYGVNS. CDR3 nucleotides: TGTGCCAGCAGTGACCCCGGACAGGGGAGGGACATTCAGTACTTC. Its protein product is CASSDPGQGRDIQYF.

This clone was observed a few times. This chain connects TRBV2 to TRBJ1-2; possibly TRBD1 for D (5 bases). The CDR3 loop spans 13 amino acids. Trimming stripped 7 bases from V and 6 bases from J, with 15 bases between. Germline V gene data show CDR1 as SNHLY and CDR2 as FYNNEI. The CDR3 nucleotides read TGTGCCAGCACAGTTGGGGCGGGCGATGGCTACACCTTC. Protein: CASTVGAGDGYTF.

The genes are TRBV7-2 and TRBJ1-1; D remains unclear. Per germline, CDR1 SGHTA and CDR2 FQGNSA. V lost 7 bases to trimming and J lost 1 base, with 19 bases between them. The CDR3 spans 16 residues. The CDR3 sequence: CASTILVGIRNTEAFF. CDR3 DNA sequence: TGTGCCAGCACCATCTTAGTAGGAATTCGGAACACTGAAGCTTTCTTT.